A selection of T cell receptor beta chains follows, all from one sample in a study of T cells in pancreatic ductal adenocarcinoma. Measured with immunoSEQ multiplex PCR; TCRdb has only the in-frame clones, and not every one. Here the sample spans about 11,000 clones, just over 85% being singletons. Material: PBMCs. The receptors here all came from a human donor with pancreatic ductal adenocarcinoma. Both conserved end residues are part of each CDR3. A D gene is named only where the DNA matches it firmly. Expanded clones get a size class; other rows say once, few or many, or leave the size out.

v_call	j_call	d_call	clone_size	cdr3_nt	cdr3_aa
TRBV28	TRBJ2-7	TRBD1	once	TGTGCCAGCAGTTTTGGGACAGGGGGCGAGCAGTACTTC	CASSFGTGGEQYF
TRBV28	TRBJ2-1	NA	NA	TGTGCCAGCGGAATATGGCAAAATGAGCAGTTCTTC	CASGIWQNEQFF
TRBV18	TRBJ2-7	NA	NA	TGTGCCAGCTCACCAGGGGATAGCTCCTACGAGCAGTACTTC	CASSPGDSSYEQYF
TRBV5-1	TRBJ2-5	TRBD1	NA	TGCGCCAGCAGCCGAGGGGACAGGGGGACCCAAGAGACCCAGTACTTC	CASSRGDRGTQETQYF
TRBV5-1	TRBJ1-2	TRBD1	NA	TGCGCCAGCAGCTTGTACCTACAGGGGGAGGTTGGCTATGGCTACACCTTC	CASSLYLQGEVGYGYTF
TRBV7-2	TRBJ1-1	NA	once	TGTGCCAGCAGCTTTCTTGCAAGTACGGCTTTCTTT	CASSFLASTAFF
TRBV6-6	TRBJ1-6	NA	NA	TGTGCCAGCACGCTGGGGGGCTCCTATAATTCACCCCTCCACTTT	CASTLGGSYNSPLHF
TRBV4-2	TRBJ2-6	NA	NA	TGTGCCAGCAGCTTGTCTGACTTCTCTGGGGCCAACGTCCTGACTTTC	CASSLSDFSGANVLTF
TRBV30	TRBJ1-1	TRBD1	NA	TGTGCCTGGTCCGGGACAGCGAACACTGAAGCTTTCTTT	CAWSGTANTEAFF
TRBV4-1	TRBJ2-1	NA	NA	TGCGCCAGCAGCCAAGGCTGGGGACTGAGCTACAATGAGCAGTTCTTC	CASSQGWGLSYNEQFF
TRBV10-2	TRBJ2-7	TRBD2	NA	TGCGCCAGCAGTGATGAGAGCGGGGGGACTTACGAGCAGTACTTC	CASSDESGGTYEQYF
TRBV6-6	TRBJ2-7	TRBD2	NA	TGTGCCAGCAGTTCAGCAGCGGGAGAGCGTCGAGAGCAGTACTTC	CASSSAAGERREQYF
TRBV28	TRBJ2-4	TRBD1	NA	TGTGCCAGCAGTTCATACCGGGACAGGGCCTTCAAAAACATTCAGTACTTC	CASSSYRDRAFKNIQYF
TRBV2	TRBJ2-2	TRBD1	few	TGTGCCAGCAGTGCGGACAGGGATCGCACCGGGGAGCTGTTTTTT	CASSADRDRTGELFF
TRBV6-1	TRBJ1-1	NA	NA	TGTGCCAGCAGTGAAAAGGGTAGGAACACTGAAGCTTTCTTT	CASSEKGRNTEAFF
TRBV23-1	TRBJ1-2	NA	NA	TGCGCCAGCAGTCAATGGGGGGGGCGGTCGGGCTACACCTTC	CASSQWGGRSGYTF
TRBV6-1	TRBJ2-7	NA	NA	TGTGCCAGCAGTGAACCGTGGACATCCTACGAGCAGTACTTC	CASSEPWTSYEQYF
TRBV7-9	TRBJ1-3	NA	NA	TGTGCCAGCTACCGGGGGACTGGAAACACCATATATTTT	CASYRGTGNTIYF
TRBV4-1	TRBJ1-1	NA	once	TGCGCCAGCAGCCAAATTGATAGAGGGAACACTGAAGCTTTCTTT	CASSQIDRGNTEAFF
TRBV5-1	TRBJ2-3	TRBD2	NA	TGCGCCAGCAGCTTGCAAGGGGCAAGACTAGCGAGCCGTCAAGGTTCGCAGTATTTT	CASSLQGARLASRQGSQYF
TRBV4-3	TRBJ1-2	NA	NA	TGCGCCAGCAGCCAAGATCTAGGGTTTCGATTCGGTGGCTACACCTTC	CASSQDLGFRFGGYTF
TRBV5-1	TRBJ2-5	NA	once	TGCGCCAGCAACACAGACCAAGAGACCCAGTACTTC	CASNTDQETQYF
TRBV11-1	TRBJ2-7	TRBD1	NA	TGTGCCAGCGGGACAGGAGGCGGCCACGAGCAGTACTTC	CASGTGGGHEQYF
TRBV30	TRBJ1-1	NA	NA	TGTGCCTGGATGGGGGGAGTGACGAACACTGAAGCTTTCTTT	CAWMGGVTNTEAFF
TRBV5-8	TRBJ2-7	TRBD1	NA	TGTGCCAGCAGCTTGGCGGGACAGGCCTTAGAACAGTACTTC	CASSLAGQALEQYF
TRBV5-1	TRBJ2-3	NA	NA	TGCGCCAGCAGCTTGAGAGCGGAGAACACAGATACGCAGTATTTT	CASSLRAENTDTQYF
TRBV11-2	TRBJ2-2	NA	once	TGTGCCAGCAGCCCTAACCGGCCGGGCACCGGGGAGCTGTTTTTT	CASSPNRPGTGELFF
TRBV5-1	TRBJ2-2	TRBD1	NA	TGCGCCAGCAGCTTGGGACAGGGCACCGGGGAGCTGTTTTTT	CASSLGQGTGELFF
TRBV9	TRBJ2-3	NA	once	TGTGCCAGCAGCCTCTCTATTGGGGGGCCTAGCACAGATACGCAGTATTTT	CASSLSIGGPSTDTQYF
TRBV5-1	TRBJ1-2	NA	NA	TGCGCCAGCAGCTTGGAGGGGACGTCAAACTATGGCTACACCTTC	CASSLEGTSNYGYTF
TRBV19	TRBJ2-5	NA	once	TGTGCCAGTAGTGCCACCCCCGAGACCCAGTACTTC	CASSATPETQYF
TRBV18	TRBJ1-5	TRBD1	NA	TGTGCCAGCTCACCTGCGGGACAGGGGGCGGGGGGTTATCAGCCCCAGCATTTT	CASSPAGQGAGGYQPQHF
TRBV6-5	TRBJ2-7	NA	NA	TGTGCCAGCAGTTCTGGGGGGCCCTACGAGCAGTACTTC	CASSSGGPYEQYF
TRBV9	TRBJ1-1	TRBD1	NA	TGTGCCAGCAGCGAGGACAGGGGAGGCGAAGCTTTCTTT	CASSEDRGGEAFF
TRBV12-5	TRBJ2-2	TRBD1	NA	TGTGCTAGTGTCGGGACAGGGATTGGGGAGCTGTTTTTT	CASVGTGIGELFF
TRBV28	TRBJ1-3	TRBD1	NA	TGTGCCAGCAGTCGCGGACAGGGCAGGACCATATATTTT	CASSRGQGRTIYF
TRBV5-5	TRBJ2-7	TRBD1	NA	TGTGCCAGCAGGGGACAGGGGACCTACGAGCAGTACTTC	CASRGQGTYEQYF
TRBV4-2	TRBJ2-3	NA	NA	TGTGCCAGCAGCCAAGAAGCAGATACGCAGTATTTT	CASSQEADTQYF
TRBV10-3	TRBJ1-1	NA	NA	TGTGCCATCAGTGAGTCGGTAGTGAACACTGAAGCTTTCTTT	CAISESVVNTEAFF
TRBV5-1	TRBJ1-6	NA	NA	TGCGCCAGCAGCCGAGGGGAAGGCTCCTATAATTCACCCCTCCACTTT	CASSRGEGSYNSPLHF
TRBV28	TRBJ2-1	TRBD2	NA	TGTGCCAGCAATCCCGGCGGGCTAGCGGGAGTATATGAGCAGTTCTTC	CASNPGGLAGVYEQFF
TRBV6-5	TRBJ2-5	NA	NA	TGTGCCAGCCGTGGGCAGCTACCTGCGGAGACCCAGTACTTC	CASRGQLPAETQYF
TRBV6-6	TRBJ2-2	NA	NA	TGTGCCAGCAGAAACGCCGGGGAGCTGTTTTTT	CASRNAGELFF
TRBV9	TRBJ1-1	NA	NA	TGTGCCAGCAGCGTAGAGGGGGATATATGGGACACTGAAGCTTTCTTT	CASSVEGDIWDTEAFF
TRBV5-6	TRBJ2-2	NA	NA	TGTGCCAGCAGCCTCGGGGCTAGCGACCTCACCGGGGAGCTGTTTTTT	CASSLGASDLTGELFF
TRBV28	TRBJ2-3	TRBD2	NA	TGTGCCAGCAGTCCGCCTCGAGCTCTAGCGGCTACGCAGTATTTT	CASSPPRALAATQYF
TRBV10-3	TRBJ2-1	TRBD1	few	TGTGCCATCAGTGGCCCGACAGGGGGAAGCGACAATGAGCAGTTCTTC	CAISGPTGGSDNEQFF
TRBV19	TRBJ2-3	TRBD2	NA	TGTGCCAGTAGTATCCAGGGCGGGAGCCGAGATACGCAGTATTTT	CASSIQGGSRDTQYF